These T cell receptor beta chains were read from a single sample in a study of cytomegalovirus exposure and HLA in healthy donors. The protocol was immunoSEQ multiplex PCR, while the TCRdb copy is restricted to in-frame clones and leaves out a portion. The table lists 85,000 to 100,000 clones, more than 60% of them singletons, with roughly a sixth in the top ten. The sample consisted of PBMCs. All receptors derive from a man aged 55-75 years in good health and CMV-seropositive. The conserved cysteine and the conserved F or W are not part of the CDR3 here.

TRBJ2-2	12	TRBV7-6	ASSPSQGAGELF
TRBJ1-1	14	TRBV19	ASSVVRGPMNTEAF
TRBJ1-1	16	TRBV7-9	ASSPKLRTGGLRTEAF
TRBJ1-5	11	TRBV18	ASSMGRNQPQH
TRBJ1-4	13	TRBV5-1	ASSLAGVANEKLF
TRBJ2-2	16	TRBV5-4	ASSPMVSGGANTGELF
TRBJ2-7	14	TRBV19	ASSISDSLASYEQY
TRBJ2-5	11	TRBV6-1	ASSHRTGVGQY
TRBJ1-2	12	TRBV6-5	ASSPGQRNYGYT
TRBJ2-2	13	TRBV4-1	ASSPKYPNTGELF
TRBJ2-6	12	TRBV5-1	ASSFGLGANVLT
TRBJ2-5	13	TRBV2	ASSDLRGGGETQY
TRBJ1-1	15	TRBV11-1	ASSLTGGRLGNTEAF
TRBJ1-4	13	TRBV19	ASSTHSGRNEKLF
TRBJ1-1	13	TRBV18	ASSPPQGMMTEAF
TRBJ1-2	11	TRBV6-5	ASSYRRGYGYT
TRBJ2-1	13	TRBV6-6	ASSRGPLTYNEQF
TRBJ1-5	11	TRBV4-2	ASSQDLPQPQH
TRBJ2-2	14	TRBV7-9	ASSRRLATNTGELF
TRBJ2-7	10	TRBV29-1	SVAGTVYEQY
TRBJ2-2	14	TRBV5-1	ASSPPGQANTGELF
TRBJ2-1	11	TRBV28	ASSLSVLDEQF
TRBJ2-1	13	TRBV9	ASSAYPTTTDEQF
TRBJ1-1	12	TRBV9	ASSLGGVPEEAF
TRBJ2-3	13	TRBV9	ASSVEAGYTDTQY
TRBJ2-3	15	TRBV4-1	ASSQALAQQSTDTQY
TRBJ2-1	12	TRBV5-1	ASSLSPGGGEQF
TRBJ2-1	14	TRBV12-1	ASSFALRGPYNEQF
TRBJ1-1	12	TRBV6-1	ASSALPGGTEAF
TRBJ2-5	14	TRBV19	ASGRGRSGGQETQY
TRBJ2-2	9	TRBV9	ASGGNGELF
TRBJ1-6	16	TRBV6-1	ASSEDSRARRNNSPLH
TRBJ2-1	10	TRBV7-2	ASSEIGGEQF
TRBJ2-7	13	TRBV7-8	ASSLEGGSSYEQY
TRBJ2-2	11	TRBV15	ATSRDAGGELF
TRBJ1-2	12	TRBV15	ATSIDRGYGGYT
TRBJ1-2	11	TRBV9	ASSVGRNYGYT
TRBJ2-6	14	TRBV5-1	ASSFSRQTGANVLT
TRBJ1-1	11	TRBV28	ASRRQENTEAF
TRBJ2-3	14	TRBV5-1	ASSPGGTSGAVGQY
TRBJ2-7	12	TRBV5-1	ASSPFSSSYEQY
TRBJ2-1	14	TRBV5-4	ASSWRRQGPYNEQF
TRBJ1-2	13	TRBV6-6	ASSYASGLVYGYT
TRBJ2-7	12	TRBV6-5	ASSPRTAPYEQY
TRBJ2-7	11	TRBV5-6	ASSLVDTYEQY